The 24 T cell receptor beta chains below come from one sample, sequenced in a study of T-cell memory formation after mild COVID-19. TCRdb re-derived calls from the 5' RACE reads in MiXCR, one entry per CDR3 protein. Counted here are 200,000 to 250,000 distinct CDR3 sequences, 8% to 9.5% occurring once; the ten biggest clones make up 20% to 25%. The sample consisted of PBMCs or a T cell subset sorted from them (not recorded which). The receptors were gathered from a man younger than 35 who had mild COVID-19 (a few samples of this study predate the infection). Cell type and time point are not known.

This rearrangement joins TRBV12-3 or TRBV12-4 to TRBJ2-7, with D perhaps TRBD1 or TRBD2 (5 bases each). V was clipped by 1 base and J by 2 bases, with 12 bases between them. This CDR3 comprises 15 residues. CDR3 nucleotide sequence: TGTGCCAGCAGTTTAGTGCCCGGGGCGGCCTACGAGCAGTACTTC. Translation gives CASSLVPGAAYEQYF.

This clonotype occurred many times. This chain links TRBV29-1 with TRBJ2-2; 10 nucleotides match TRBD1. The germline V gene has CDR1 SQVTM and CDR2 ANQGSEA. After removal of 5 bases from V and 4 bases from J, the junction contained 4 bases not matched to a gene. The length of the CDR3 is 14 residues. For the CDR3, the DNA is TGCAGCGTTCGGACAGGGGGAGGCACCGGGGAGCTGTTTTTT. This encodes CSVRTGGGTGELFF.

The sample holds a few counts of this clonotype. The junction differs from germline at one of its ends, possibly a read error. V gene TRBV7-7 combines with J gene TRBJ2-2; 7 positions match TRBD1. This CDR3 spans 16 amino acids. Germline CDR1 SSHAT, CDR2 FNYEAQ (reference sequence). CDR3 residues: CASSLAHRGNTGELFF. The CDR3, as DNA: TGTGCTAGCAGCTTAGCCCACAGGGGGAACACCGGGGAGCTGTTTTTT.

The genes are TRBV5-1 and TRBJ2-3; no definite D call. Germline CDR1 is SGHRS and CDR2 is YFSETQ. This CDR3 is 11 amino acids long. V was clipped by 5 bases and J by 6 bases, with 7 bases between them. The CDR3 spells CASSEVDTQYF. The CDR3 nucleotides read TGCGCCAGCAGTGAAGTCGATACGCAGTATTTT.

The CDR3 region is CASSEGQPAEAFF. The DNA of the CDR3 is TGCGCCAGCAGCGAGGGACAGCCTGCTGAAGCTTTCTTT. This chain joins TRBV5-1 and TRBJ1-1; 7 bases map to TRBD1. Germline V gene data show CDR1 as SGHRS and CDR2 as YFSETQ. CDR3 length equals 13 residues. V dropped 4 bases and J dropped 6; count of bases not matched to a gene: 6. Full variable domain (rest looked up from reference TRBV5-1 and TRBJ1-1): KAGVTQTPRYLIKTRGQQVTLSCSPISGHRSVSWYQQTPGQGLQFLFEYFSETQRNKGNFPGRFSGRQFSNSRSEMNVSTLELGDSALYLCASSEGQPAEAFFGQGTRLTVV.

V gene TRBV4-2 combines with J gene TRBJ2-1; 7 bases are a match to TRBD2. The CDR3 sequence is 14 residues long. Per germline, CDR1 LGHNA and CDR2 YNFKEQ. Trimming at V came to 2 bases and at J to 7 bases, leaving 5 bases not matched to a gene. The CDR3 DNA reads as TGTGCCAGCAGCCAACCTACCGGGGGGAATGAGCAGTTCTTC. Protein: CASSQPTGGNEQFF.

The chain joins TRBV20-1 to TRBJ2-2; the D gene is possibly TRBD2 (5 bases). Trimming removed 3 bases from V and 0 bases from J, with 8 bases in between. Germline CDR1 reads DFQATT; CDR2 reads SNEGSKA (reference sequence). The CDR3 consists of 14 residues. CDR3 region: CSARPTTNTGELFF. DNA for the CDR3: TGCAGTGCTAGGCCGACTACGAACACCGGGGAGCTGTTTTTT.

The V gene is TRBV20-1, the J gene TRBJ2-2; D remains unclear. Germline V gene sequence: CDR1 DFQATT, CDR2 SNEGSKA (reference sequence). V was cut by 0 bases and J by 1 base, with 9 bases left in between. This CDR3 is 15 amino acids long. The CDR3 nucleotides are TGCAGTGCTAGAGATATGGACCAGAACACCGGGGAGCTGTTTTTT. Amino acid sequence: CSARDMDQNTGELFF.

This clonotype was counted ten times or more. The chain is built from TRBV29-1 and TRBJ2-5, with 8 bases lining up with TRBD1. Germline V gives CDR1 SQVTM, CDR2 ANQGSEA. The trim removed 5 bases at V and 4 bases at J, leaving 3 bases unmatched. The CDR3 totals 12 residues. The CDR3 coding sequence is TGCAGCGTTAGACAGGGGATAGAGACCCAGTACTTC. This gives the protein CSVRQGIETQYF. The full variable domain, its missing parts supplied by reference TRBV29-1 and TRBJ2-5, is SAVISQKPSRDICQRGTSLTIQCQVDSQVTMMFWYRQQPGQSLTLIATANQGSEATYESGFVIDKFPISRPNLTFSTLTVSNMSPEDSSIYLCSVRQGIETQYFGPGTRLLVL.

The table lists this clonotype with a few counts. V gene TRBV10-3 combines with J gene TRBJ1-2, with D unclear. V shed 3 bases and J shed 6 bases, with 14 bases lying between them. The CDR3 runs 14 residues. Per germline, CDR1 ENHRY and CDR2 SYGVKD. The CDR3 reads CAISDPARGNGYTF. Written as DNA, the CDR3 is TGTGCCATCAGTGACCCAGCGAGAGGGAATGGCTACACCTTC.

This clonotype was counted only a few times. The chain joins TRBV7-2 to TRBJ2-1, with 7 nucleotides matching TRBD2. After removal of 6 bases from V and 0 bases from J, the junction contained 8 bases not matched to a gene. The CDR3 has 16 amino acids. The germline gives CDR1 SGHTA, CDR2 FQGNSA. The CDR3 DNA sequence: TGTGCCAGCAGGGACGGGAGGCCCCACTCCTACAATGAGCAGTTCTTC. As protein: CASRDGRPHSYNEQFF.

This sequence joins TRBV29-1 and TRBJ2-2, with D unresolved. V lost 4 bases and J 4 bases, leaving 7 bases between the germline ends. Germline-derived CDR1 and CDR2 are SQVTM and ANQGSEA. The CDR3 is 12 amino acids. CDR3: CSVVSGTGELFF. The CDR3 nucleotides read TGCAGCGTTGTATCGGGCACCGGGGAGCTGTTTTTT.

The rearrangement links TRBV20-1 to TRBJ1-2; D is unclear. V shed 1 base and J shed 8 bases, with 14 bases lying between them. Looked up from germline, CDR1 is DFQATT and CDR2 is SNEGSKA (reference sequence). This CDR3 has 13 residues. The CDR3 region has the DNA TGCAGTGCTAGAGTTGACACGCTTGAAGGCTACACCTTC. Translating gives CSARVDTLEGYTF.

This clonotype has a single count. The chain recombines TRBV4-3 with TRBJ2-3, with TRBD1 as a possible D gene (5 bases). The V end lost 0 bases, the J end lost 2 bases, and 12 bases lay between the germline ends. The CDR3 extends over 16 amino acids. The V gene's germline CDR1 is LGHNA and CDR2 YSLEER. Here the CDR3 DNA reads TGCGCCAGCAGCCAAGACGGCAGGGCGTCCACAGATACGCAGTATTTT. It is translated as CASSQDGRASTDTQYF.

V usage is TRBV7-9 and J usage is TRBJ1-6, with 9 positions matching TRBD1. This CDR3 region has 14 residues. Per germline, CDR1 SEHNR and CDR2 FQNEAQ (reference sequence). The ends lost 5 bases at V and 6 bases at J; junction bases unmatched: 2. In nucleotides, the CDR3 is TGTGCCAGCAGCGCGGGACAGGGTAATTCACCCCTCCACTTT. Its protein product is CASSAGQGNSPLHF.

Only a few counts were recorded for this clonotype. The genes are TRBV7-9 and TRBJ2-3; D is perhaps TRBD1 (6 bases). Trimming shortened V by 5 bases and J by 7 bases, and 13 bases separated the two germline ends. This CDR3 spans 13 amino acids. CDR1 SEHNR and CDR2 FQNEAQ come from the germline V gene (reference sequence). The CDR3 loop reads CASSRDIFHTQYF. CDR3 DNA sequence: TGTGCCAGCAGCCGGGACATATTTCATACGCAGTATTTT.

This clonotype was seen ten or more times. The rearrangement links TRBV5-1 to TRBJ2-5; D not certain. CDR3 length equals 12 residues. The V end was cut by 7 bases, the J end by 3 bases, with 10 bases between. CDR1 SGHRS and CDR2 YFSETQ come from the germline V gene. The CDR3 spells CASPYIEETQYF. The CDR3 nucleotides read TGCGCCAGCCCCTATATTGAAGAGACCCAGTACTTC. The full variable domain, rest sourced from reference TRBV5-1 and TRBJ2-5, is KAGVTQTPRYLIKTRGQQVTLSCSPISGHRSVSWYQQTPGQGLQFLFEYFSETQRNKGNFPGRFSGRQFSNSRSEMNVSTLELGDSALYLCASPYIEETQYFGPGTRLLVL.

This clonotype was counted a few times. CDR3 sequence: CAISESSGRNYGYTF. CDR3 bases: TGTGCCATCAGTGAGTCGTCAGGGCGGAACTATGGCTACACCTTC. The chain has TRBV10-3 and TRBJ1-2; D may be TRBD1 (5 bases). CDR1 ENHRY and CDR2 SYGVKD come from the germline V gene. The length of the CDR3 is 15 residues. Trimming cost V 0 bases and J 2 bases, with 10 bases left between them.

This clonotype was seen a few times. This sequence joins TRBV4-1 and TRBJ2-2, with unresolved D. Trimming stripped 0 bases from V and 3 bases from J, with 5 bases between. The germline V gene has CDR1 MGHRA and CDR2 YSYEKL. The CDR3 sequence is 14 residues long. The DNA for the CDR3 is TGCGCCAGCAGCCAAGAAGAGTACACCGGGGAGCTGTTTTTT. Translation: CASSQEEYTGELFF.

A few counts support this clonotype. CDR3 sequence (DNA): TGTGCCAGCAGTTATGACAGGGGGAACACTGAAGCTTTCTTT. As protein: CASSYDRGNTEAFF. The chain carries TRBV6-5 and TRBJ1-1; TRBD1 matches at 8 bases. From germline, CDR1 is MNHEY and CDR2 SVGAGI. V lost 3 bases and J lost 1; bases outside the gene matches: 1. The length of the CDR3 is 14 residues.

This clonotype has more than one count but fewer than ten. This rearrangement joins TRBV6-2 or TRBV6-3 to TRBJ1-2; the D is unclear. With 4 bases removed from V and 3 bases from J, the gap between germline ends came to 12 bases. The CDR3 extends over 14 amino acids. Germline values: CDR1 MNHEY, CDR2 SVGEGT. CDR3 residues: CASSFPQSYYGYTF. CDR3 bases: TGTGCCAGCAGTTTCCCTCAGTCCTACTATGGCTACACCTTC.

This clonotype turned up a few times. This chain uses TRBV5-1 with TRBJ2-3, with D perhaps matching TRBD2 (7 bases). This CDR3 contains 18 residues. Germline lookup yields CDR1 SGHRS and CDR2 YFSETQ. V dropped 0 bases and J dropped 0 bases, with 17 bases sitting between them. The CDR3 loop reads CASSLGSGGHTSTDTQYF. The CDR3 coding sequence is TGCGCCAGCAGCTTGGGTTCGGGGGGCCATACTAGCACAGATACGCAGTATTTT. Drawing the rest from reference TRBV5-1 and TRBJ2-3, the complete variable domain is KAGVTQTPRYLIKTRGQQVTLSCSPISGHRSVSWYQQTPGQGLQFLFEYFSETQRNKGNFPGRFSGRQFSNSRSEMNVSTLELGDSALYLCASSLGSGGHTSTDTQYFGPGTRLTVL.

The table lists this clonotype with many counts. The V gene is TRBV7-2, the J gene TRBJ2-1; D ambiguous. The CDR3 has 13 amino acids. Germline loops: CDR1 SGHTA, CDR2 FQGNSA. Trimming removed 6 bases from V and 3 bases from J, with 9 bases in between. CDR3 DNA sequence: TGTGCCAGCAGTTTGACGAACTACAATGAGCAGTTCTTC. It codes for CASSLTNYNEQFF. Full variable domain (rest looked up from reference TRBV7-2 and TRBJ2-1): GAGVSQSPSNKVTEKGKDVELRCDPISGHTALYWYRQSLGQGLEFLIYFQGNSAPDKSGLPSDRFSAERTGGSVSTLTIQRTQQEDSAVYLCASSLTNYNEQFFGPGTRLTVL.

This clonotype was counted many times. The CDR3 region has the DNA TGCGCCAGCAGCTTGTATGGGGTAGGGGAGACCCAGTACTTC. Its translation: CASSLYGVGETQYF. The chain carries TRBV5-1 and TRBJ2-5; D is unresolved. Germline V gene lookup returns CDR1 SGHRS and CDR2 YFSETQ. Trimming cost V 1 base and J 5 bases, with 12 bases left between them. The CDR3 spans 14 residues.